The 10 T cell receptor beta chains presented below share a single source sample, sequenced in a study of cytomegalovirus exposure and HLA in healthy donors. Use of 60 Vbeta and 13 Jbeta primers characterized the PCR. Here immunoSEQ multiplex PCR was the method, and the copy in TCRdb shows in-frame clones only, minus some. The sample shows about 170,000 clones, around 86% of them seen only once. Input material: PBMCs. These TCRs come from a male donor in good health and CMV-seronegative.

The chain links TRBV5-1 to TRBJ1-4; 12 nucleotides line up with TRBD1. Trimming took 4 bases from V and 10 from J; bases not matched to a gene: 11. Germline CDR1 reads SGHRS; CDR2 reads YFSETQ. The CDR3 sequence is 16 residues long. This chain's CDR3 is CASSPDTGTGGGKLFF. CDR3 sequence (DNA): TGCGCCAGCAGCCCTGATACCGGGACAGGGGGCGGAAAACTGTTTTTT.

The J gene is TRBJ2-7, the V gene TRBV27; 9 positions agree with TRBD1. The CDR3 has 15 residues. The germline V gene has CDR1 MNHEY and CDR2 SMNVEV (reference sequence). With 8 bases clipped from V and 1 base from J, the junction kept 9 bases outside the gene matches. The CDR3 sequence is CASGQGTLRSYEQYF. The CDR3, as DNA: TGTGCCAGCGGACAGGGGACCCTTAGATCCTACGAGCAGTACTTC.

The sample holds a few counts of this clone. The V call is TRBV7-8, the J call TRBJ2-5; perhaps TRBD1 as D (8 bases). V lost 7 bases and J 4 bases, leaving 16 bases between the germline ends. Germline-derived CDR1 and CDR2 are SGHVS and FQNEAQ. The CDR3 totals 14 residues. This chain's CDR3 is CASITGGALETQYF. Here the CDR3 DNA reads TGTGCCAGCATCACAGGGGGGGCCTTAGAGACCCAGTACTTC.

The chain is built from TRBV13 and TRBJ2-7, with 7 bases aligning to TRBD2. V lost 5 bases and J lost 1; bases outside the gene matches: 8. The CDR3 contains 15 residues. Per germline, CDR1 PRHDT and CDR2 FYEKMQ (reference sequence). In nucleotides, the CDR3 is TGTGCCAGCAGCCCTCTCGGGGGGACTTCCTACGAGCAGTACTTC. The encoded protein is CASSPLGGTSYEQYF. Using reference TRBV13 and TRBJ2-7 for the parts outside the CDR3, the full variable domain is AAGVIQSPRHLIKEKRETATLKCYPIPRHDTVYWYQQGPGQDPQFLISFYEKMQSDKGSIPDRFSAQQFSDYHSELNMSSLELGDSALYFCASSPLGGTSYEQYFGPGTRLTVT.

The chain joins TRBV4-1 to TRBJ2-7, with D unclear. CDR1 and CDR2 (germline): MGHRA, YSYEKL. CDR3 length: 13 amino acids. V was pared by 1 base and J by 9 bases, with 13 bases between. The CDR3 spells CASSQVGPGRQYF. The CDR3 nucleotides are TGCGCCAGCAGCCAAGTAGGTCCAGGCCGGCAGTACTTC.

The rearrangement links TRBV2 to TRBJ1-2; D remains unclear. Germline CDR1 reads SNHLY; CDR2 reads FYNNEI. Between the trimmed V and J ends, which lost 6 bases and 8 bases, there was a span of 16 bases. The CDR3 spans 13 residues. Here the CDR3 DNA reads TGTGCCAGCAGCCCGTACTTCACGGAGGGCTACACCTTC. It specifies CASSPYFTEGYTF. Supplemented by reference TRBV2 and TRBJ1-2, the full variable domain reads EPEVTQTPSHQVTQMGQEVILRCVPISNHLYFYWYRQILGQKVEFLVSFYNNEISEKSEIFDDQFSVERPDGSNFTLKIRSTKLEDSAMYFCASSPYFTEGYTFGSGTRLTVV.

This sequence joins TRBV5-6 and TRBJ1-4, with 9 bases lining up with TRBD1. The V and J ends lost 4 bases and 3 bases, in that order; junction bases with no gene match: 4. CDR3 size: 15 residues. CDR1 is SGHDT and CDR2 is YYEEEE in the germline V gene. The CDR3 sequence: CASSTRTGANEKLFF. In DNA, the CDR3 is TGTGCCAGCAGCACACGGACAGGGGCTAATGAAAAACTGTTTTTT.

V gene TRBV27 combines with J gene TRBJ2-2, with 8 bases matching TRBD1. With V trimmed by 6 bases and J by 4 bases, 4 bases remained unmatched. Germline CDR1 MNHEY, CDR2 SMNVEV (reference sequence). This CDR3 contains 14 residues. The CDR3 protein is CASSRTGSTGELFF. For the CDR3, the DNA is TGTGCCAGCAGCAGGACAGGGAGCACCGGGGAGCTGTTTTTT.

The CDR3 spells CASSPGTPAGELFF. For the CDR3, the DNA is TGCGCCAGCAGCCCCGGGACACCGGCCGGGGAGCTGTTTTTT. The chain has TRBV5-1 and TRBJ2-2, with a weak D call TRBD1 (6 bases). Deletions cut 4 bases from V and 6 bases from J, with 13 bases between. Germline assignment: CDR1 SGHRS and CDR2 YFSETQ. The CDR3 runs 14 residues. The complete variable domain, with remaining parts taken from reference TRBV5-1 and TRBJ2-2, reads KAGVTQTPRYLIKTRGQQVTLSCSPISGHRSVSWYQQTPGQGLQFLFEYFSETQRNKGNFPGRFSGRQFSNSRSEMNVSTLELGDSALYLCASSPGTPAGELFFGEGSRLTVL.

V usage is TRBV18 and J usage is TRBJ1-4; tentatively, D is TRBD1 (5 bases). Germline assignment: CDR1 KGHSH and CDR2 LQKENI. With 4 bases removed from V and 0 bases from J, the gap between germline ends came to 9 bases. This CDR3 has 15 amino acids. CDR3 residues: CASSRSGSTNEKLFF. The CDR3 nucleotides are TGTGCCAGCTCACGCTCAGGGTCAACTAATGAAAAACTGTTTTTT.